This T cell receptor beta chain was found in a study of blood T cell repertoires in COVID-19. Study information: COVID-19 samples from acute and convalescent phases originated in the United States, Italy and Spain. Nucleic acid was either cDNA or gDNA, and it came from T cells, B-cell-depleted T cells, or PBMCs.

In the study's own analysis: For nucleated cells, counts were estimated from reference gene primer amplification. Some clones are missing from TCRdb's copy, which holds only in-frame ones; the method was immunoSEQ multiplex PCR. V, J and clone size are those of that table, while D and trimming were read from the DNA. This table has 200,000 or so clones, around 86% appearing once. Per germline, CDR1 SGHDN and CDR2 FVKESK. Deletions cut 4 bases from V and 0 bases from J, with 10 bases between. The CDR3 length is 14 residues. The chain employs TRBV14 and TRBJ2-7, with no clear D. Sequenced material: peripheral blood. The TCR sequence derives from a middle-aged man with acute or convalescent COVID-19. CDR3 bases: TGTGCCAGCAGCCCTGTTCTTAGCTCCTACGAGCAGTACTTC. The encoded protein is CASSPVLSSYEQYF.